The clone carrying this TCR beta chain was counted ten times or more. Its target is unknown. 5'-RACE, quantitative and with molecular barcodes, yielded the TCR beta libraries. Using its own MiXCR run on the 5' RACE reads, TCRdb lists one record per CDR3 protein. The sample yields about 500,000 distinct CDR3 sequences, roughly 5% seen once. The entry originates in a study of CD8 T cells in ankylosing spondylitis. CDR3 length equals 14 residues. Germline loops: CDR1 MNHEY, CDR2 SMNVEV (reference sequence). The V gene end was trimmed by 6 bases and the J gene end by 0 bases; junction bases not matched to a gene: 5. Findings and limits, study-wide: Ankylosing spondylitis blood appeared to carry a characteristic TCR beta motif of eight or nine highly homologous variants.

The sequence came from a male donor with ankylosing spondylitis. The V and J genes are TRBV27 and TRBJ2-7; 7 positions match TRBD1. The sample taken for sequencing was blood, either unsorted or a sorted T cell fraction (not recorded which). The CDR3 nucleotides are TGTGCCAGCAGCCGACAGGGATACTCCTACGAGCAGTACTTC. Its protein is CASSRQGYSYEQYF.